This T cell receptor (beta chain) derives from a study of blood T cell repertoires in COVID-19. Source study methods: Amplifying reference gene primers gave estimates of nucleated cell counts. The data were produced by immunoSEQ multiplex PCR, yet TCRdb's version contains in-frame clones alone and is incomplete. V, J and clone size derive from that table, while D and trimming were established from the DNA sequence. The sample consists of 250,000 to 300,000 clones, 81% of them appearing once. The CDR3 length is 14 residues. Per germline, CDR1 MNHEY and CDR2 SVGEGT. Trimming cost V 4 bases and J 3 bases, with 12 bases left between them.

The material sequenced was peripheral blood. The V gene is TRBV6-2 or TRBV6-3, the J gene TRBJ1-1; maybe TRBD1 (6 bases). The sequence was collected from an older woman with active or convalescent COVID-19. The CDR3 here is CASSFAGADTEAFF. The CDR3 coding sequence is TGTGCCAGCAGTTTCGCAGGGGCGGACACTGAAGCTTTCTTT.